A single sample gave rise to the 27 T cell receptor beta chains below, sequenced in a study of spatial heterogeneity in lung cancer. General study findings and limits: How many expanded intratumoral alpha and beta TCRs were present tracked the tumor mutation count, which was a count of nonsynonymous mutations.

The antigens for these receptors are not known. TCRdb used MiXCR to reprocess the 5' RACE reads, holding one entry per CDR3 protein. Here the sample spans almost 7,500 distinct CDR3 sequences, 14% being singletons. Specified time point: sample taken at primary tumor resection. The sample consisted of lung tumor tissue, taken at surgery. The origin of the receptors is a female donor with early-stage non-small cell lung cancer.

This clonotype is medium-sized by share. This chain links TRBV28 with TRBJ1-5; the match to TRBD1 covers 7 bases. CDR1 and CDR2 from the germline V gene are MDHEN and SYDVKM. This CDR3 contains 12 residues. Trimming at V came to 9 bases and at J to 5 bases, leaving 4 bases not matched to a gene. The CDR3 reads CASEQGYQPQHF. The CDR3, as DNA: TGTGCCAGTGAACAGGGGTATCAGCCCCAGCATTTT.

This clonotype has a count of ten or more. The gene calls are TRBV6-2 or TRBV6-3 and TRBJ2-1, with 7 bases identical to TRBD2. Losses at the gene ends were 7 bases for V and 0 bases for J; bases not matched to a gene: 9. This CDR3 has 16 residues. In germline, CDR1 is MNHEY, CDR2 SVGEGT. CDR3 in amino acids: CASNLLAISSYNEQFF. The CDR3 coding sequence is TGTGCCAGCAATCTACTAGCGATAAGCTCCTACAATGAGCAGTTCTTC.

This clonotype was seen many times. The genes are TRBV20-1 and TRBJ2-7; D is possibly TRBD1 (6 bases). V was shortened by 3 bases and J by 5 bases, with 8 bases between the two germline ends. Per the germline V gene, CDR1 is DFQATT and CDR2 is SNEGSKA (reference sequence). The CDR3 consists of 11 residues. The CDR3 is CSARPGDEQYF. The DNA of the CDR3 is TGCAGTGCTAGGCCAGGGGACGAGCAGTACTTC.

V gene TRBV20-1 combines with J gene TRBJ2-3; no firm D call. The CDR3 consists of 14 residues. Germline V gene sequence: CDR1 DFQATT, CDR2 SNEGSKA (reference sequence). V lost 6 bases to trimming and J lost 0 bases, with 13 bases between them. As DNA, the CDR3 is TGCAGTGCCCCCCGGCCCGAGAGCACAGATACGCAGTATTTT. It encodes CSAPRPESTDTQYF.

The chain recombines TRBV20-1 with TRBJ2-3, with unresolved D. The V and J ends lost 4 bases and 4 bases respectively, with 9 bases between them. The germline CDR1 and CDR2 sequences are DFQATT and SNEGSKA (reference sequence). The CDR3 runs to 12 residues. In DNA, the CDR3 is TGCAGTGCTACCCTAAGCGCAGATACGCAGTATTTT. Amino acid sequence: CSATLSADTQYF.

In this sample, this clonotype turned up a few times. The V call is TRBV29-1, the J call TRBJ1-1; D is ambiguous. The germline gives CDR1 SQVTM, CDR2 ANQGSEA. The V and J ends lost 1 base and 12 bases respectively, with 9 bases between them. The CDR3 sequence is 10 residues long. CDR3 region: CSVEGGNPFF. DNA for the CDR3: TGCAGCGTTGAAGGGGGAAATCCTTTCTTT.

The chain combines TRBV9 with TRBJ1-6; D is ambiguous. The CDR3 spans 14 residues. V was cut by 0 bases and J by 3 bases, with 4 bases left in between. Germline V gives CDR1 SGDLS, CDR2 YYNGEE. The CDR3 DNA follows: TGTGCCAGCAGCGTAGGAGTCTATAATTCACCCCTCCACTTT. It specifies CASSVGVYNSPLHF. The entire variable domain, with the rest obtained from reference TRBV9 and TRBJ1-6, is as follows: DSGVTQTPKHLITATGQRVTLRCSPRSGDLSVYWYQQSLDQGLQFLIQYYNGEERAKGNILERFSAQQFPDLHSELNLSSLELGDSALYFCASSVGVYNSPLHFGNGTRLTVT.

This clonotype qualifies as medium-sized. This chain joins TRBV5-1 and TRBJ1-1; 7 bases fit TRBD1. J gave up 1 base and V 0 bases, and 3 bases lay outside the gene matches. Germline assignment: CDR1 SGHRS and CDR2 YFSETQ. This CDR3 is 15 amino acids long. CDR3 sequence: CASSLGGQANTEAFF. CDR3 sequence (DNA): TGCGCCAGCAGCTTGGGTGGACAGGCGAACACTGAAGCTTTCTTT. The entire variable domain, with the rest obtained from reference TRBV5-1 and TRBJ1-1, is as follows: KAGVTQTPRYLIKTRGQQVTLSCSPISGHRSVSWYQQTPGQGLQFLFEYFSETQRNKGNFPGRFSGRQFSNSRSEMNVSTLELGDSALYLCASSLGGQANTEAFFGQGTRLTVV.

The DNA for the CDR3 is TGCGCCAGCAGCTGGTTTCAAGGGGATCCCGGGGAGCTGTTTTTT. Translation gives CASSWFQGDPGELFF. The chain carries TRBV5-1 and TRBJ2-2; the D gene is possibly TRBD1 (5 bases). V shed 3 bases and J shed 6 bases, with 15 bases lying between them. The CDR3 spans 15 residues. Looked up from germline, CDR1 is SGHRS and CDR2 is YFSETQ.

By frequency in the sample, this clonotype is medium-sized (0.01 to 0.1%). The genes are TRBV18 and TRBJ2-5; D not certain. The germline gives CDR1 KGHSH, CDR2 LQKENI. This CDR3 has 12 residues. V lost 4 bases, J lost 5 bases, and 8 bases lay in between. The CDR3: CASSQGEETQYF. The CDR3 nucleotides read TGTGCCAGCTCACAGGGTGAGGAGACCCAGTACTTC.

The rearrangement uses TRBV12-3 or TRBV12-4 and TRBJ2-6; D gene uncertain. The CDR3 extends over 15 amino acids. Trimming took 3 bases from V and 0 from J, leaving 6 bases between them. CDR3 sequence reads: CASSLRVSGANVLTF. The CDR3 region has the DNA TGTGCCAGCAGTTTGCGCGTCTCTGGGGCCAACGTCCTGACTTTC.

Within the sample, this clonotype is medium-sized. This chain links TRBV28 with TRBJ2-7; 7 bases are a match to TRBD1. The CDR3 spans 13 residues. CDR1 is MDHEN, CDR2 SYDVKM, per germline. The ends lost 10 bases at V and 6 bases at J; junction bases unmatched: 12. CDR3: CATITGARSEQYF. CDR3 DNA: TGTGCCACCATTACAGGGGCCAGGAGCGAGCAGTACTTC.

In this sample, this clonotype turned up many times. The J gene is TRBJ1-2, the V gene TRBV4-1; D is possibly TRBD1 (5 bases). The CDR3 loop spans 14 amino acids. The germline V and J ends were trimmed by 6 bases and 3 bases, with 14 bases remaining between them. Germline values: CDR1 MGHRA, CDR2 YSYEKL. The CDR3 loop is CASRNLGRDYGYTF. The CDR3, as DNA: TGCGCCAGCAGGAACCTAGGCAGGGACTATGGCTACACCTTC.

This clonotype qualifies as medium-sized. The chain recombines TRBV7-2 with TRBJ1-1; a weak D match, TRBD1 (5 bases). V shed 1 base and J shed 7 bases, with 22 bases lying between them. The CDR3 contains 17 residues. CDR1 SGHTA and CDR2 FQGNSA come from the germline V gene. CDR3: CASSLGSTGLSWGEAFF. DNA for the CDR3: TGTGCCAGCAGCTTAGGTAGTACAGGTCTCTCATGGGGTGAAGCTTTCTTT.

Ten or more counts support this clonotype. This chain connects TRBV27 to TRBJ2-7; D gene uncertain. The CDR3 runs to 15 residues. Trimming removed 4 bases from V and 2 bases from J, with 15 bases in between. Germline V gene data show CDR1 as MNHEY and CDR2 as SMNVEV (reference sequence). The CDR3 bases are TGTGCCAGCAGTTCCCCATCGGGCGGTACCTACGAGCAGTACTTC. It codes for CASSSPSGGTYEQYF.

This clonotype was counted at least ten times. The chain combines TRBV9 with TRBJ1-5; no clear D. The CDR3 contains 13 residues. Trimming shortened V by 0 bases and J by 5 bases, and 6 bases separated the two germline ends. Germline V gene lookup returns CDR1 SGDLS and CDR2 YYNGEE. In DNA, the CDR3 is TGTGCCAGCAGCGTAGGAATCTATCAGCCCCAGCATTTT. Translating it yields CASSVGIYQPQHF.

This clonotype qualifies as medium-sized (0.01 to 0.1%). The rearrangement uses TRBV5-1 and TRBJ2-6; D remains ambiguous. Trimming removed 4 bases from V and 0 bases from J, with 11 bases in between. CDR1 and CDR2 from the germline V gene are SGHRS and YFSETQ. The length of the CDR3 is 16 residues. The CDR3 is CASSPLPISGANVLTF. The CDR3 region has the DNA TGCGCCAGCAGCCCTCTACCTATCTCTGGGGCCAACGTCCTGACTTTC.

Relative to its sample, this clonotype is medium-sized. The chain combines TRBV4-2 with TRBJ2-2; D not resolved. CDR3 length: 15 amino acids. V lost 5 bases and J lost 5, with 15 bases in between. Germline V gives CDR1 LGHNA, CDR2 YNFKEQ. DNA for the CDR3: TGTGCCAGCAGCTACGATGGGTCGGATACCGGGGAGCTGTTTTTT. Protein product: CASSYDGSDTGELFF.

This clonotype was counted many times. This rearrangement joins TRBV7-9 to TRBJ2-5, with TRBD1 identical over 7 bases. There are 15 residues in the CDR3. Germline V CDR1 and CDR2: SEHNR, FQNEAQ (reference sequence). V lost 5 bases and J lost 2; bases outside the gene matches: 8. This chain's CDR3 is CASSTIPGQQETQYF. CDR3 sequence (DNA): TGTGCCAGCAGCACCATACCGGGACAGCAAGAGACCCAGTACTTC.

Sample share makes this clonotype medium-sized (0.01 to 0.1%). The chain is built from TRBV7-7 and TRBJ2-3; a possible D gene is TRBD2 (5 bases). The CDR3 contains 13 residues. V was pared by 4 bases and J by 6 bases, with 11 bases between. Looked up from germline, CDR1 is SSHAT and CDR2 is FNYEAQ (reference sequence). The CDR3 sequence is CASSSSDWDTQYF. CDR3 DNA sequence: TGTGCCAGCAGCTCCTCGGACTGGGATACGCAGTATTTT.

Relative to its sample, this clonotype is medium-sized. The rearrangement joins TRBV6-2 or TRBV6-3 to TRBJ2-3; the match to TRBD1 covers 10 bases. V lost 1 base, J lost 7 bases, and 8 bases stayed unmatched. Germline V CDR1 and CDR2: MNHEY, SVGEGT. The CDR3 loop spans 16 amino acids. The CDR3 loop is CASSYLPGQGFHTQYF. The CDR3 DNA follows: TGTGCCAGCAGTTACTTACCGGGACAGGGGTTTCATACGCAGTATTTT.

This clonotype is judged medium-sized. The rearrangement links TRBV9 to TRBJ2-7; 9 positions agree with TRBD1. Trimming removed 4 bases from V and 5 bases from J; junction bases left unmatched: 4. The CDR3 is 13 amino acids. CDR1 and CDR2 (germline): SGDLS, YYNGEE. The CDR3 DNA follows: TGTGCCAGCAGCTTCCGGGACAGGGACGAGCAGTACTTC. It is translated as CASSFRDRDEQYF.

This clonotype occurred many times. This CDR3 is CASSLRDRPPSLGYTF. CDR3 sequence (DNA): TGTGCCAGCAGCCTCCGGGACAGGCCCCCTTCTCTAGGCTACACCTTC. This rearrangement joins TRBV3-1 to TRBJ1-2; 8 bases match TRBD1. CDR1 and CDR2 from the germline V gene are LGHDT and YNNKEL (reference sequence). This CDR3 contains 16 residues. V dropped 4 bases and J dropped 8; count of bases not matched to a gene: 15.

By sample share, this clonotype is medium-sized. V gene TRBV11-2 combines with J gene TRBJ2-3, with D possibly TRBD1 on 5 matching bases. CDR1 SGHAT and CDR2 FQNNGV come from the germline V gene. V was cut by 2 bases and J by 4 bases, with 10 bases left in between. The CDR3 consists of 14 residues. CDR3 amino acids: CASSLLLGPDTQYF. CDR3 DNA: TGTGCCAGCAGCTTACTCCTGGGGCCAGATACGCAGTATTTT.

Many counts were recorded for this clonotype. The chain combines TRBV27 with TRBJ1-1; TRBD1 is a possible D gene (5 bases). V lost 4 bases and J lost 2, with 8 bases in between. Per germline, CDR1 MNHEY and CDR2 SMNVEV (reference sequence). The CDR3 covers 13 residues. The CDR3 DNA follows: TGTGCCAGCAGTTGGCAGGGCAACACTGAAGCTTTCTTT. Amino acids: CASSWQGNTEAFF.

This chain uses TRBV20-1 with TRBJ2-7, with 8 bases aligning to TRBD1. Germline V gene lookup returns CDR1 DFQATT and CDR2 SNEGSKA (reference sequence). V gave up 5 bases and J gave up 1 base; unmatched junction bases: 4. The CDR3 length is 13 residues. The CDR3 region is CSAGRDRSYEQYF. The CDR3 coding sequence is TGCAGTGCTGGCCGGGACAGGTCCTACGAGCAGTACTTC.

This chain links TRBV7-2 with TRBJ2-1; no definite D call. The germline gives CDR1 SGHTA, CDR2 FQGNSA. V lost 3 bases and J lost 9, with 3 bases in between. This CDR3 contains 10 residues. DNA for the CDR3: TGTGCCAGCAGCTTGCGTGAGCAGTTCTTC. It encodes CASSLREQFF.